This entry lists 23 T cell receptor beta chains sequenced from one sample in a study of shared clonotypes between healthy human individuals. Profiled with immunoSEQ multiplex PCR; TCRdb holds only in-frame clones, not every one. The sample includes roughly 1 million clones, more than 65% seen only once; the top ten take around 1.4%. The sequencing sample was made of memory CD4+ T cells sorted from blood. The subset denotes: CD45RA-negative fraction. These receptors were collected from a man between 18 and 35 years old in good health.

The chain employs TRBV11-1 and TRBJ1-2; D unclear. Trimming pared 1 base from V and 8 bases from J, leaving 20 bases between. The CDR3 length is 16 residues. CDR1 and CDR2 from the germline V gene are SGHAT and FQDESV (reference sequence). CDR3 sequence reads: CASSLEIDSGGSGYTF. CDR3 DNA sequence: TGTGCCAGCAGCTTAGAAATTGATTCGGGAGGATCGGGCTACACCTTC.

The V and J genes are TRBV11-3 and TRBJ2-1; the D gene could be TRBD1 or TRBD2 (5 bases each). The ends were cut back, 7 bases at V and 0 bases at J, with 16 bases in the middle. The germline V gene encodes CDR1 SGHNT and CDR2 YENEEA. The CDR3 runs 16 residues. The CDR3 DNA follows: TGTGCCAGCACCCCAGGTGGGGACCACTCCTACAATGAGCAGTTCTTC. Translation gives CASTPGGDHSYNEQFF.

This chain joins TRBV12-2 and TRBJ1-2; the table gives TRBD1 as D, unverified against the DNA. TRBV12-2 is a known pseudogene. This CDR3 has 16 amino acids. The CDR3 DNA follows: TGTGCAAGTCGCTTAGCGGTGCGACAGGGGAACTATGGCTACACCTTC. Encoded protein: CASRLAVRQGNYGYTF.

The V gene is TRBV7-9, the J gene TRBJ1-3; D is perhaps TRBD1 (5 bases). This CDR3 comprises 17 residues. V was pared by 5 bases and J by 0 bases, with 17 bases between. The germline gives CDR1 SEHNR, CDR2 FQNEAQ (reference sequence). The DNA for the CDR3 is TGTGCCAGCAGCCCACCGGGACGTGCCGTCTCTGGAAACACCATATATTTT. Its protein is CASSPPGRAVSGNTIYF.

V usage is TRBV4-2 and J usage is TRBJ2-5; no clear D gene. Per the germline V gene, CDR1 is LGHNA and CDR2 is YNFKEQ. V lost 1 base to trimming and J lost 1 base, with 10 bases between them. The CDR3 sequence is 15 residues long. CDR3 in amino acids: CASSQGSKVQETQYF. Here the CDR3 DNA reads TGTGCCAGCAGCCAAGGGTCCAAGGTCCAAGAGACCCAGTACTTC.

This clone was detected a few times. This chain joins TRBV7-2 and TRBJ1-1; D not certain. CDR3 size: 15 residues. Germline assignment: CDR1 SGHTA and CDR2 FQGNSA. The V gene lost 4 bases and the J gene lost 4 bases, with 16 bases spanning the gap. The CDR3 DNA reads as TGTGCCAGCAGCTCGCCCGACATGAGTGGCACTGAAGCTTTCTTT. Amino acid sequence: CASSSPDMSGTEAFF.

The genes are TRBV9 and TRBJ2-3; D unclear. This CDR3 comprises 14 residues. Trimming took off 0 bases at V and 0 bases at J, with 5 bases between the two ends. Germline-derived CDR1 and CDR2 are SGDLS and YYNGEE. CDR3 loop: CASSVGPSTDTQYF. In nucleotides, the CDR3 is TGTGCCAGCAGCGTAGGGCCGAGCACAGATACGCAGTATTTT.

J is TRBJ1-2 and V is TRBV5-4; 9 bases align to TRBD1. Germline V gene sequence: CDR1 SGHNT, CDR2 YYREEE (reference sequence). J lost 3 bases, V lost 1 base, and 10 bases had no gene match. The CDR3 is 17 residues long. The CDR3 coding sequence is TGTGCCAGCAGCTTGACAGGGGGCGCCGCTACTCACTATGGCTACACCTTC. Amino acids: CASSLTGGAATHYGYTF.

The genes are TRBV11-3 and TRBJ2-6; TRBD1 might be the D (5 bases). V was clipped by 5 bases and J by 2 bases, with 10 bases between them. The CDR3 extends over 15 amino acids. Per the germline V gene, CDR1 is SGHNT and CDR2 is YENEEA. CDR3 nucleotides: TGTGCCAGCAGCCTAGGGGCAACTGGGGCCAACGTCCTGACTTTC. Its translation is CASSLGATGANVLTF. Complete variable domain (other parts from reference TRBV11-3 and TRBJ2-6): EAGVVQSPRYKIIEKKQPVAFWCNPISGHNTLYWYLQNLGQGPELLIRYENEEAVDDSQLPKDRFSAERLKGVDSTLKIQPAELGDSAVYLCASSLGATGANVLTFGAGSRLTVL.

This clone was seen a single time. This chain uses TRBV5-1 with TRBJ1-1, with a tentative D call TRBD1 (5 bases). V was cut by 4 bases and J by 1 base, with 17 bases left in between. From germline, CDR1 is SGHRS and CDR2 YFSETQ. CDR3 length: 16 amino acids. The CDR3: CASSLDPGQPNTEAFF. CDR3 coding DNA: TGCGCCAGCAGCCTCGACCCCGGACAACCGAACACTGAAGCTTTCTTT.

In DNA form, the CDR3 reads TGTGCCAGCAGCCGGGGCCGGACAGCGGCAAATTCACCCCTCCACTTT. Amino acid sequence: CASSRGRTAANSPLHF. The chain joins TRBV14 to TRBJ1-6, with a weak D call TRBD1 (6 bases). The CDR3 covers 16 residues. Trimming removed 4 bases at V and 7 bases at J, with 17 bases between. Per germline, CDR1 SGHDN and CDR2 FVKESK.

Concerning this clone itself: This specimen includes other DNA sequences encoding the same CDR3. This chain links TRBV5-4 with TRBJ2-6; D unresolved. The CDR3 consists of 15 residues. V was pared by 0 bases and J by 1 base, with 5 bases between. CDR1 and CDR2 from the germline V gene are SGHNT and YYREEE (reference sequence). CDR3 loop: CASSLDGSGANVLTF. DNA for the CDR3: TGTGCCAGCAGCTTGGATGGATCTGGGGCCAACGTCCTGACTTTC.

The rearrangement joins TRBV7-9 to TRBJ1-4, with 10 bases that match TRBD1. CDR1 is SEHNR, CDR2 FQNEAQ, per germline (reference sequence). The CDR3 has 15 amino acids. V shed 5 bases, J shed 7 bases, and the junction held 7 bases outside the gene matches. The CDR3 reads CASSTLTGGSEKLFF. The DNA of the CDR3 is TGTGCCAGCAGCACCTTGACAGGGGGCTCTGAAAAACTGTTTTTT. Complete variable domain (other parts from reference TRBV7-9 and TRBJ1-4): DTGVSQNPRHKITKRGQNVTFRCDPISEHNRLYWYRQTLGQGPEFLTYFQNEAQLEKSRLLSDRFSAERPKGSFSTLEIQRTEQGDSAMYLCASSTLTGGSEKLFFGSGTQLSVL.

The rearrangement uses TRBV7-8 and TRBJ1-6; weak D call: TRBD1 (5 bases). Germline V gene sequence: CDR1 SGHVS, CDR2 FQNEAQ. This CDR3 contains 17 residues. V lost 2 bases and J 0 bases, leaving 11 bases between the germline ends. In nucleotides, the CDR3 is TGTGCCAGCAGCTTAAGAGGGACGGGCTCCTATAATTCACCCCTCCACTTT. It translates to CASSLRGTGSYNSPLHF. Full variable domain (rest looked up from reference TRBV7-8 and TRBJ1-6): GAGVSQSPRYKVAKRGQDVALRCDPISGHVSLFWYQQALGQGPEFLTYFQNEAQLDKSGLPSDRFFAERPEGSVSTLKIQRTQQEDSAVYLCASSLRGTGSYNSPLHFGNGTRLTVT.

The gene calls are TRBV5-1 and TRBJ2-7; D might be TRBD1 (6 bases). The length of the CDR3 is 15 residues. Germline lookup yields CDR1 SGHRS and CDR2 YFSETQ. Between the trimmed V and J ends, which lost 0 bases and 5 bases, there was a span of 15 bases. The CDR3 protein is CASSLAVGQGHEQYF. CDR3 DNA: TGCGCCAGCAGCTTGGCCGTGGGACAAGGGCACGAGCAGTACTTC.

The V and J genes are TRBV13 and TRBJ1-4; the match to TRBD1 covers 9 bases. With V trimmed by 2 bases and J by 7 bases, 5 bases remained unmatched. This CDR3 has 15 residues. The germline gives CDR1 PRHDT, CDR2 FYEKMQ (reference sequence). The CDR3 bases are TGTGCCAGCAGCTTATCCGGGACAGGGAGTGAAAAACTGTTTTTT. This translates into CASSLSGTGSEKLFF.

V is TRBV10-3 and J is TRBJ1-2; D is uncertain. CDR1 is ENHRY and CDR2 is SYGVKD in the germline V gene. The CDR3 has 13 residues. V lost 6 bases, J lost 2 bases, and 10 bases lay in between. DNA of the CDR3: TGTGCCATCAGCATCGACAAGAACTATGGCTACACCTTC. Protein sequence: CAISIDKNYGYTF.

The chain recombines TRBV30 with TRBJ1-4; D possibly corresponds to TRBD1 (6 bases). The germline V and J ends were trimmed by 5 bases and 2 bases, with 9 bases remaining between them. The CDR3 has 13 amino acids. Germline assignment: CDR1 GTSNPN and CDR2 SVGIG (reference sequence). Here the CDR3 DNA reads TGTGCCTGGGCCAGGGGCACTAATGAAAAACTGTTTTTT. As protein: CAWARGTNEKLFF.

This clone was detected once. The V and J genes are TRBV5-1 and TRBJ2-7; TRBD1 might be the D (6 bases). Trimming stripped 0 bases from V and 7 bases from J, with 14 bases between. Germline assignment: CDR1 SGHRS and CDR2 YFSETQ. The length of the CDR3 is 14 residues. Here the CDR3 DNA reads TGCGCCAGCAGCTTGGAGCAGGGGTTGGGGGAGCAGTACTTC. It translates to CASSLEQGLGEQYF.

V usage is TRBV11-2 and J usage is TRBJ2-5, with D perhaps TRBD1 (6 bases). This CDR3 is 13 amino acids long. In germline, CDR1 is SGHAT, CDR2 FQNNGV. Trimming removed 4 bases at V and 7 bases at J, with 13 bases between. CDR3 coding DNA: TGTGCCAGCAGCTCCGGACAGCCGGGGACCCAGTACTTC. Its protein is CASSSGQPGTQYF.

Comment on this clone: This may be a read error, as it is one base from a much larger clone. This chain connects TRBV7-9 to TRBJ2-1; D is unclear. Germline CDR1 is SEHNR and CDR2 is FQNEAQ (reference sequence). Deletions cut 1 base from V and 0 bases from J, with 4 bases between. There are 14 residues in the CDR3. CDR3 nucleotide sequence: TGTGCCAGCAGCTTAGTGGGCTCCTACAATGAGCAGTTCTTC. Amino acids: CASSLVGSYNEQFF. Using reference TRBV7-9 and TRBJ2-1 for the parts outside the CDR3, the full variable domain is DTGVSQNPRHKITKRGQNVTFRCDPISEHNRLYWYRQTLGQGPEFLTYFQNEAQLEKSRLLSDRFSAERPKGSFSTLEIQRTEQGDSAMYLCASSLVGSYNEQFFGPGTRLTVL.

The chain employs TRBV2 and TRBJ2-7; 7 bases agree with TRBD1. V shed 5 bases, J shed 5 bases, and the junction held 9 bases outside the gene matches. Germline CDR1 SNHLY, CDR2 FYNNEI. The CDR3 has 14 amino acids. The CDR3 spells CASSPDRAQDEQYF. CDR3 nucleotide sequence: TGTGCCAGCAGTCCAGACAGGGCTCAGGACGAGCAGTACTTC.

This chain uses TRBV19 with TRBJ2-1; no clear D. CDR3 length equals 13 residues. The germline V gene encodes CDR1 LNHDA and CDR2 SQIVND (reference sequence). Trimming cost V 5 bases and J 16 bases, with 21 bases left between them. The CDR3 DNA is TGTGCCAGTAGTGATGGCCCGGGCCGGAGTCCATTCTTC. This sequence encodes CASSDGPGRSPFF.